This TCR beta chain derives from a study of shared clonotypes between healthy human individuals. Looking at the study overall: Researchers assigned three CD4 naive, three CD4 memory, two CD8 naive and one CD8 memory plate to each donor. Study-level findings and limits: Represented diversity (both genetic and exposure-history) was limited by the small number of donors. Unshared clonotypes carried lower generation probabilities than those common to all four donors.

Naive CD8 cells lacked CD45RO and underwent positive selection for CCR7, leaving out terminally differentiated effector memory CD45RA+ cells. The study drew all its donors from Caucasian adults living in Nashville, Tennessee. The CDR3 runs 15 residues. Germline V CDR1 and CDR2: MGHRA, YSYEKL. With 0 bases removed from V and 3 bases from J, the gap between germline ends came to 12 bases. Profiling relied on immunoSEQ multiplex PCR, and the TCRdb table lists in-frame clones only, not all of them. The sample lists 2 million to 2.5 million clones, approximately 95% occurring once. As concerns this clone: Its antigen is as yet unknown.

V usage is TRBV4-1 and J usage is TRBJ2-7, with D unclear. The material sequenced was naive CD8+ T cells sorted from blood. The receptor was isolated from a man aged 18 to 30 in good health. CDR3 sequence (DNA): TGCGCCAGCAGCCAAGATCAAAACATAAACTACGAGCAGTACTTC. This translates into CASSQDQNINYEQYF.